The 28 T cell receptor beta chains presented below share a single source sample, sequenced in a study of Ad26.COV2.S vaccination and SARS-CoV-2 variants. Described treatment: around 19 received Ad26.COV2.S at low or high dose, single or two shots; five or six received placebo; per-sample allocation not given. On day 63 after the first injection, vaccine and placebo recipients gave samples. Profiling relied on immunoSEQ multiplex PCR, and the TCRdb table lists in-frame clones only, not all of them. The sample records approximately 400,000 clones, 80% to 90% being singletons. Source: peripheral blood, taken in a trial of Ad26.COV2.S vaccine versus placebo. The origin of the receptors is a person between 18 and 65 years old who received the Ad26.COV2.S COVID-19 vaccine or a placebo.

This rearrangement joins TRBV9 to TRBJ2-7, with a possible D match to TRBD1 (6 bases). This CDR3 is 14 amino acids long. Germline loops: CDR1 SGDLS, CDR2 YYNGEE. The V gene lost 3 bases and the J gene lost 0 bases, with 10 bases spanning the gap. This CDR3 is CASSAQDSSYEQYF. DNA for the CDR3: TGTGCCAGCAGCGCTCAGGACAGCTCCTACGAGCAGTACTTC.

J is TRBJ1-6 and V is TRBV24-1, with D possibly being TRBD1 (5 bases). Germline CDR1 reads KGHDR; CDR2 reads SFDVKD. The germline V and J ends were trimmed by 5 bases and 5 bases, with 9 bases remaining between them. The CDR3 loop spans 14 amino acids. The CDR3, as DNA: TGTGCCACCAGTGCCGGGGCGGATAATTCACCCCTCCACTTT. Its protein is CATSAGADNSPLHF.

The rearrangement uses TRBV6-6 and TRBJ1-6; TRBD1 matches at 7 bases. Germline values: CDR1 MNHNY, CDR2 SVGAGI (reference sequence). V shed 7 bases, J shed 5 bases, and the junction held 8 bases outside the gene matches. The CDR3 spans 15 residues. CDR3 nucleotides: TGTGCCAGCACCCTGAACCAGGGGGATAATTCACCCCTCCACTTT. Translating gives CASTLNQGDNSPLHF.

V gene TRBV12-3 or TRBV12-4 combines with J gene TRBJ2-7; weak D call: TRBD2 (7 bases). Trimming pared 7 bases from V and 5 bases from J, leaving 15 bases between. The CDR3 consists of 13 residues. The CDR3 loop reads CASTPWGGDEQYF. DNA for the CDR3: TGTGCCAGCACCCCTTGGGGGGGCGACGAGCAGTACTTC.

The chain links TRBV5-1 to TRBJ2-3; unclear D gene. Germline V gene data show CDR1 as SGHRS and CDR2 as YFSETQ. The V and J ends lost 5 bases and 2 bases respectively, with 9 bases between them. The CDR3 is 13 residues long. The CDR3 sequence is CASSLGYTDTQYF. The CDR3 nucleotides read TGCGCCAGCAGTTTAGGGTACACAGATACGCAGTATTTT.

This chain connects TRBV18 to TRBJ2-7, with TRBD1 matching over 9 bases. V was clipped by 2 bases and J by 0 bases; unmatched bases: 5. This CDR3 comprises 16 residues. Germline loops: CDR1 KGHSH, CDR2 LQKENI. CDR3 nucleotide sequence: TGTGCCAGCTCACCAGGACAGGGGCAAACCTCCTACGAGCAGTACTTC. This gives the protein CASSPGQGQTSYEQYF.

V usage is TRBV19 and J usage is TRBJ2-2, with D maybe TRBD2 (6 bases). This CDR3 has 20 residues. V lost 0 bases and J lost 3, with 23 bases in between. Germline V gives CDR1 LNHDA, CDR2 SQIVND (reference sequence). Here the CDR3 reads CASSIDPYRAASVDTGELFF. DNA of the CDR3: TGTGCCAGTAGTATAGATCCTTATCGTGCGGCTAGCGTAGACACCGGGGAGCTGTTTTTT.

The chain has TRBV10-3 and TRBJ2-7; 8 positions agree with TRBD2. V lost 0 bases and J lost 2; bases outside the gene matches: 6. The CDR3 has 16 residues. CDR1 and CDR2 (germline): ENHRY, SYGVKD. The DNA of the CDR3 is TGTGCCATCAGTGAGTCGGCTAGCGGGTCCGCCTACGAGCAGTACTTC. It yields the protein CAISESASGSAYEQYF.

V is TRBV7-9 and J is TRBJ2-7; 8 bases agree with TRBD2. V was clipped by 6 bases and J by 6 bases; unmatched bases: 13. The CDR3 length is 15 residues. The germline V gene has CDR1 SEHNR and CDR2 FQNEAQ (reference sequence). The CDR3 nucleotides are TGTGCCAGCAGTCATACGGGACTAGTAAAAGGCGAGCAGTACTTC. Amino acids: CASSHTGLVKGEQYF.

The chain employs TRBV7-2 and TRBJ2-5, with 8 bases lining up with TRBD2. The V segment lost 8 bases and the J segment 5 bases; nucleotides outside the gene matches: 10. Germline V lookup: CDR1 SGHTA, CDR2 FQGNSA. The CDR3 spans 14 residues. CDR3 amino acids: CASGRGGAGETQYF. CDR3 nucleotide sequence: TGTGCCAGCGGACGGGGGGGGGCTGGTGAGACCCAGTACTTC.

The chain combines TRBV4-1 with TRBJ1-1, with 8 bases aligning to TRBD1. The CDR3 runs 15 residues. The germline V gene has CDR1 MGHRA and CDR2 YSYEKL. V lost 2 bases and J lost 0; bases outside the gene matches: 2. The CDR3 DNA follows: TGCGCCAGCAGCCAAATGACAGGGGTGAACACTGAAGCTTTCTTT. It is translated as CASSQMTGVNTEAFF.

The CDR3 DNA reads as TGTGCCAGCAGTTATGAGGACAGGGAATTGGACTACGAGCAGTACTTC. Amino acid sequence: CASSYEDRELDYEQYF. The chain links TRBV6-2 or TRBV6-3 to TRBJ2-7, with 8 bases fitting TRBD1. V shed 3 bases, J shed 3 bases, and the junction held 10 bases outside the gene matches. Germline lookup yields CDR1 MNHEY and CDR2 SVGEGT. This CDR3 has 16 residues.

V gene TRBV12-5 combines with J gene TRBJ1-2; a weak D match, TRBD1 (5 bases). There are 13 residues in the CDR3. V shed 5 bases and J shed 2 bases, with 9 bases lying between them. From germline, CDR1 is LGHNT and CDR2 FRNRAP. The CDR3 loop is CASGRSGNYGYTF. In DNA, the CDR3 is TGTGCTAGTGGTCGGTCAGGGAACTATGGCTACACCTTC.

The V and J genes are TRBV6-2 or TRBV6-3 and TRBJ2-5; the match to TRBD2 covers 7 bases. There are 17 residues in the CDR3. Trimming took 4 bases from V and 5 from J; bases not matched to a gene: 16. Germline assignment: CDR1 MNHEY and CDR2 SVGEGT. The CDR3 spells CASSSTVGRRRRETQYF. Written as DNA, the CDR3 is TGTGCCAGCAGTTCCACTGTCGGGAGGAGGCGGCGGGAGACCCAGTACTTC.

This rearrangement joins TRBV5-4 to TRBJ2-1; 8 bases match TRBD2. CDR1 is SGHNT, CDR2 YYREEE, per germline (reference sequence). With 3 bases clipped from V and 8 bases from J, the junction kept 4 bases outside the gene matches. The CDR3 is 13 residues long. CDR3 bases: TGTGCCAGCAGCTGGCTAGCGGGCCATGAGCAGTTCTTC. Translating it yields CASSWLAGHEQFF.

The rearrangement uses TRBV3-1 (or the pseudogene TRBV3-2) and TRBJ1-2; D is unresolved. The V gene lost 3 bases and the J gene lost 2 bases, with 13 bases spanning the gap. Germline-derived CDR1 and CDR2 are LGHDT and YNNKEL (reference sequence). The CDR3 is made up of 15 amino acids. CDR3 residues: CASSHPWSGNYGYTF. The CDR3 region has the DNA TGTGCCAGCAGCCACCCCTGGAGCGGAAACTATGGCTACACCTTC.

The rearrangement links TRBV5-1 to TRBJ2-1; 7 nucleotides agree with TRBD2. V dropped 3 bases and J dropped 6; count of bases not matched to a gene: 12. The CDR3 totals 16 residues. Germline assignment: CDR1 SGHRS and CDR2 YFSETQ. CDR3: CASSSGGLTAVNEQFF. The CDR3 region has the DNA TGCGCCAGCAGCTCGGGGGGTCTGACAGCGGTCAATGAGCAGTTCTTC.

The chain combines TRBV3-1 (or the pseudogene TRBV3-2) with TRBJ1-1, with D perhaps TRBD1 (5 bases). Looked up from germline, CDR1 is LGHDT and CDR2 is YNNKEL (reference sequence). V lost 0 bases, J lost 3 bases, and 11 bases lay in between. The CDR3 runs 15 residues. CDR3: CASSQDGGLYTEAFF. CDR3 sequence (DNA): TGTGCCAGCAGCCAAGATGGGGGTTTGTACACTGAAGCTTTCTTT.

The CDR3 region is CASSQFLSSGYTF. In DNA form, the CDR3 reads TGTGCCAGCAGCCAATTCTTATCCAGCGGCTACACCTTC. This chain connects TRBV3-1 (or the pseudogene TRBV3-2) to TRBJ1-2; no reliable D call. V was clipped by 2 bases and J by 8 bases, with 12 bases between them. The CDR3 consists of 13 residues. Germline V CDR1 and CDR2: LGHDT, YNNKEL (reference sequence).

As regards this clone: A read error may account for a junction end that differs from germline. This chain connects TRBV7-9 to TRBJ1-4, with no clear D. CDR3 size: 15 residues. Germline-derived CDR1 and CDR2 are SEHNR and FQNEAQ (reference sequence). The CDR3 region is CASSLGLSTKEKLFF. Written as DNA, the CDR3 is TGTGCCAGCAGCTTAGGGCTGTCCACTAAAGAAAAACTGTTTTTT.

There are a few counts of this clone. The V gene is TRBV7-2, the J gene TRBJ2-3, with D maybe TRBD2 (5 bases). The length of the CDR3 is 15 residues. The germline V gene has CDR1 SGHTA and CDR2 FQGNSA. V lost 6 bases and J lost 4, with 17 bases in between. CDR3 residues: CASRPGFAGPDTQYF. The CDR3 DNA follows: TGTGCCAGCAGACCCGGTTTCGCGGGTCCAGATACGCAGTATTTT. The full variable domain, rest sourced from reference TRBV7-2 and TRBJ2-3, is GAGVSQSPSNKVTEKGKDVELRCDPISGHTALYWYRQSLGQGLEFLIYFQGNSAPDKSGLPSDRFSAERTGGSVSTLTIQRTQQEDSAVYLCASRPGFAGPDTQYFGPGTRLTVL.

This chain joins TRBV5-1 and TRBJ2-1; 10 positions agree with TRBD2. The CDR3 has 17 amino acids. The J segment lost 5 bases and the V segment lost 0 bases, leaving 8 bases of the junction unmatched. In germline, CDR1 is SGHRS, CDR2 YFSETQ. The CDR3 bases are TGCGCCAGCAGCTTGGGTGCTAGCGGGAGAGGTGACAATGAGCAGTTCTTC. Residues: CASSLGASGRGDNEQFF.

The V call is TRBV14, the J call TRBJ2-3; 8 bases fit TRBD1. CDR1 SGHDN and CDR2 FVKESK come from the germline V gene. V lost 2 bases, J lost 5 bases, and 6 bases stayed unmatched. The CDR3 is made up of 15 amino acids. Written as DNA, the CDR3 is TGTGCCAGCAGCCAACGACAGGGGTGGGGAGATACGCAGTATTTT. This sequence encodes CASSQRQGWGDTQYF.

The chain combines TRBV7-6 with TRBJ2-3; perhaps D is TRBD1 or TRBD2 (5 bases each). The CDR3 is 14 residues long. The germline CDR1 and CDR2 sequences are SGHVS and FNYEAQ. Trimming took 5 bases from V and 3 from J, leaving 12 bases between them. CDR3 nucleotide sequence: TGTGCCAGCAGCCAGACCTGGGGGACAGATACGCAGTATTTT. This codes for CASSQTWGTDTQYF.

The V and J genes are TRBV19 and TRBJ2-1; maybe TRBD2 (5 bases). Per germline, CDR1 LNHDA and CDR2 SQIVND (reference sequence). Trimming removed 8 bases at V and 4 bases at J, with 18 bases between. This CDR3 region has 15 residues. CDR3 amino acids: CASCALRGPYNEQFF. CDR3 sequence (DNA): TGTGCCAGTTGTGCTCTCCGAGGGCCTTACAATGAGCAGTTCTTC.

The V call is TRBV10-3, the J call TRBJ2-7, with TRBD1 as a possible D gene (6 bases). The CDR3 has 13 residues. The V and J ends lost 10 bases and 5 bases respectively, with 18 bases between them. Per the germline V gene, CDR1 is ENHRY and CDR2 is SYGVKD. The CDR3 spells CATDQGTRNEQYF. The CDR3 coding sequence is TGTGCCACCGACCAGGGGACACGAAACGAGCAGTACTTC.

The chain combines TRBV5-1 with TRBJ2-7, with a weak D call TRBD1 (5 bases). Trimming cost V 0 bases and J 6 bases, with 13 bases left between them. This CDR3 has 14 amino acids. Per the germline V gene, CDR1 is SGHRS and CDR2 is YFSETQ. CDR3 coding DNA: TGCGCCAGCAGCTTGGGCCAGCAGGGAAGCGAGCAGTACTTC. Protein product: CASSLGQQGSEQYF.

This clone occurred once. This sequence joins TRBV5-5 and TRBJ1-4; D remains ambiguous. Trimming stripped 3 bases from V and 7 bases from J, with 16 bases between. CDR3 length equals 15 residues. Germline-derived CDR1 and CDR2 are SGHKS and YYEKEE (reference sequence). The CDR3 sequence is CASSSPPGGSEKLFF. The CDR3 coding sequence is TGTGCCAGCAGCTCCCCGCCGGGTGGGAGTGAAAAACTGTTTTTT. Based on the CDR3 plus reference TRBV5-5 and TRBJ1-4, the full variable domain is DAGVTQSPTHLIKTRGQQVTLRCSPISGHKSVSWYQQVLGQGPQFIFQYYEKEERGRGNFPDRFSARQFPNYSSELNVNALLLGDSALYLCASSSPPGGSEKLFFGSGTQLSVL.